Below are 9 T cell receptor beta chains sequenced from a single sample in a study of cytomegalovirus exposure and HLA in healthy donors. TCRdb's copy holds only in-frame clones and misses some; the assay was immunoSEQ multiplex PCR. The sample carries about 78,000 clones, less than 96% recorded once. Sequencing was done on a sample of PBMCs. These TCRs come from a man between 18 and 35 years old in good health and CMV-seropositive.

This clone occurred once. This chain joins TRBV6-6 and TRBJ2-7; TRBD1 matches 11 bases. The CDR3 runs to 16 residues. Unmatched junction bases numbered 12, after V lost 6 bases and J lost 5 bases. CDR1 is MNHNY, CDR2 SVGAGI, per germline (reference sequence). CDR3 loop: CASSYNRDRGFDEQYF. In DNA form, the CDR3 reads TGTGCCAGCAGCTACAACCGGGACAGGGGGTTCGACGAGCAGTACTTC.

CDR3 nucleotide sequence: TGTGCCAGCTCACCGCAGACTAGCGGGCAGTACAATGAGCAGTTCTTC. Amino acid sequence: CASSPQTSGQYNEQFF. V and J are TRBV18 and TRBJ2-1; 10 bases are shared with TRBD2. The CDR3 loop spans 16 amino acids. Losses at the gene ends were 3 bases for V and 4 bases for J; bases not matched to a gene: 6. From germline, CDR1 is KGHSH and CDR2 LQKENI.

The rearrangement links TRBV5-6 to TRBJ2-1, with 11 bases that match TRBD1. There are 14 residues in the CDR3. The V gene's germline CDR1 is SGHDT and CDR2 YYEEEE. Trimming cost V 4 bases and J 8 bases; bases outside gene matches: 5. The CDR3 sequence: CASSTGQGADEQFF. The DNA for the CDR3 is TGTGCCAGCAGCACCGGACAGGGGGCGGATGAGCAGTTCTTC.

This chain links TRBV5-8 with TRBJ2-7; 8 bases fit TRBD2. Germline V gene data show CDR1 as SGHTS and CDR2 as YDEGEE. The CDR3 loop spans 17 amino acids. Trimming removed 5 bases from V and 4 bases from J; junction bases left unmatched: 17. The CDR3 here is CASSPYGGAGAGYEQYF. In nucleotides, the CDR3 is TGTGCCAGCAGTCCCTATGGAGGAGCGGGAGCTGGATACGAGCAGTACTTC.

This chain joins TRBV6-5 and TRBJ2-5; 7 bases match TRBD2. The CDR3 is made up of 15 amino acids. Germline trimming cut 2 bases from V and 2 bases from J; bases unmatched to any gene: 5. The germline gives CDR1 MNHEY, CDR2 SVGAGI. The CDR3 protein is CASSYAGVGQETQYF. CDR3 DNA: TGTGCCAGCAGTTACGCGGGGGTCGGACAAGAGACCCAGTACTTC.

V gene TRBV28 combines with J gene TRBJ2-4; 8 nucleotides agree with TRBD1. The CDR3 has 17 amino acids. CDR1 is MDHEN, CDR2 SYDVKM, per germline. The V and J ends lost 4 bases and 8 bases, in that order; junction bases with no gene match: 16. CDR3 sequence: CASSSGNRGWMGYIQYF. The CDR3 DNA reads TGTGCCAGCAGTTCAGGGAACAGGGGGTGGATGGGATACATTCAGTACTTC.

J is TRBJ1-1 and V is TRBV28; D might be TRBD1 (5 bases). This CDR3 spans 11 amino acids. Germline loops: CDR1 MDHEN, CDR2 SYDVKM. With 6 bases removed from V and 11 bases from J, the gap between germline ends came to 13 bases. The DNA for the CDR3 is TGTGCCAGCAGGTTGGGGGGAGATGCTTTCTTT. Amino acids: CASRLGGDAFF.

In the case of this clone: The identical CDR3 is also encoded by other nucleotide sequences in the sample. The chain is built from TRBV27 and TRBJ2-1; TRBD1 aligns across 8 bases. The CDR3 totals 14 residues. The germline CDR1 and CDR2 sequences are MNHEY and SMNVEV (reference sequence). The junction had 8 bases not matched to a gene; V was cut back by 6 bases and J by 7 bases. The CDR3 nucleotides read TGTGCCAGCAGCGATGTAGGGACAGGTAATGAGCAGTTCTTC. Protein sequence: CASSDVGTGNEQFF.

Details on this clone: Sequence at one end of the junction differs from germline and may be a read error. The CDR3 nucleotides are TGTGCTAGCAGCTTAGGGTGGGCGGGAGGCAATGAGCAGTTCTTC. This translates into CASSLGWAGGNEQFF. The chain links TRBV7-7 to TRBJ2-1; 8 bases match TRBD2. There are 15 residues in the CDR3. Germline V CDR1 and CDR2: SSHAT, FNYEAQ (reference sequence).